The rows below give T cell receptor beta chains drawn from one sample of a study of T-cell memory formation after mild COVID-19. Using its own MiXCR run on the 5' RACE reads, TCRdb lists one record per CDR3 protein. The table shows hundreds of thousands of distinct CDR3 sequences, with over 15% occurring only once. The sequenced sample consisted of PBMCs or a T cell subset sorted from them (not recorded which). These TCRs come from an adult woman who had mild COVID-19 (a few samples of this study predate the infection). Cell type and time point are not known. CDR3s include the opening cysteine and the closing phenylalanine or tryptophan. The order of the fields is V gene, clone size, D gene, J gene, CDR3 protein, CDR3 DNA. A D gene is named only where the DNA matches it firmly. The size field is filled for only some rows; it gives once, few, many or a size class.

V gene: TRBV7-2; clone size: NA; D gene: NA; J gene: TRBJ2-7; CDR3 protein: CASSHPVRGRNYEQYF; CDR3 DNA: TGTGCCAGCAGCCATCCCGTCAGGGGCCGGAACTACGAGCAGTACTTC
V gene: TRBV5-1; clone size: NA; D gene: TRBD1; J gene: TRBJ1-1; CDR3 protein: CASSRQGVNTEAFF; CDR3 DNA: TGCGCCAGCAGCCGACAGGGGGTGAACACTGAAGCTTTCTTT
V gene: TRBV29-1; clone size: NA; D gene: TRBD2; J gene: TRBJ2-3; CDR3 protein: CSVDGTSGREDTQYF; CDR3 DNA: TGCAGCGTTGACGGGACTAGTGGGAGAGAAGATACGCAGTATTTT
V gene: TRBV12-3/TRBV12-4; clone size: NA; D gene: NA; J gene: TRBJ1-1; CDR3 protein: CASSPLSVRGTEAFF; CDR3 DNA: TGTGCCAGCAGCCCTCTAAGCGTAAGGGGCACTGAAGCTTTCTTT
V gene: TRBV29-1; clone size: few; D gene: NA; J gene: TRBJ1-1; CDR3 protein: CSVGSGGRSVNAEAFF; CDR3 DNA: TGCAGCGTCGGCTCGGGGGGGCGTTCAGTAAACGCTGAAGCTTTCTTT
V gene: TRBV29-1; clone size: NA; D gene: NA; J gene: TRBJ2-5; CDR3 protein: CSVEDPEEETQYF; CDR3 DNA: TGCAGCGTTGAAGACCCGGAGGAGGAGACCCAGTACTTC
V gene: TRBV7-6; clone size: NA; D gene: TRBD1; J gene: TRBJ1-5; CDR3 protein: CASSLGQGLRQPQHF; CDR3 DNA: TGTGCCAGCAGCTTAGGACAGGGGCTGAGGCAGCCCCAGCATTTT
V gene: TRBV14; clone size: NA; D gene: NA; J gene: TRBJ2-5; CDR3 protein: CASSHALGSRETQYF; CDR3 DNA: TGTGCCAGCAGCCATGCCCTGGGTAGCCGAGAGACCCAGTACTTC
V gene: TRBV20-1; clone size: many; D gene: TRBD1; J gene: TRBJ2-7; CDR3 protein: CSAREGQGPYEQYF; CDR3 DNA: TGCAGTGCTAGAGAGGGACAGGGTCCCTACGAGCAGTACTTC
V gene: TRBV6-5; clone size: NA; D gene: NA; J gene: TRBJ1-2; CDR3 protein: CASSYEGDLNYGYTF; CDR3 DNA: TGTGCCAGCAGTTACGAGGGGGACCTTAACTATGGCTACACCTTC
V gene: TRBV6-5; clone size: NA; D gene: TRBD1; J gene: TRBJ2-1; CDR3 protein: CASTNDRGRGEQFF; CDR3 DNA: TGTGCCAGCACCAACGACAGGGGGCGCGGTGAGCAGTTCTTC
V gene: TRBV5-1; clone size: few; D gene: NA; J gene: TRBJ2-3; CDR3 protein: CASSPGVPTDTQYF; CDR3 DNA: TGCGCCAGCAGCCCCGGAGTTCCTACAGATACGCAGTATTTT
V gene: TRBV7-2; clone size: few; D gene: NA; J gene: TRBJ2-5; CDR3 protein: CASSLGETGWQETQYF; CDR3 DNA: TGTGCCAGCAGCTTAGGGGAAACAGGGTGGCAAGAGACCCAGTACTTC
V gene: TRBV3-1; clone size: few; D gene: NA; J gene: TRBJ2-7; CDR3 protein: CASSQAGDAYEQYF; CDR3 DNA: TGTGCCAGCAGCCAAGCCGGGGACGCCTACGAGCAGTACTTC
V gene: TRBV12-3/TRBV12-4; clone size: NA; D gene: TRBD2; J gene: TRBJ2-7; CDR3 protein: CASSPVAGETYEQYF; CDR3 DNA: TGTGCCAGCAGCCCTGTAGCGGGGGAAACCTACGAGCAGTACTTC
V gene: TRBV5-5; clone size: NA; D gene: TRBD1; J gene: TRBJ2-3; CDR3 protein: CATKTGGLTDTQYF; CDR3 DNA: TGTGCGACCAAGACAGGGGGCTTGACAGATACGCAGTATTTT
V gene: TRBV5-5; clone size: NA; D gene: TRBD1; J gene: TRBJ1-6; CDR3 protein: CASSLLSLPGQGNSPLHF; CDR3 DNA: TGTGCCAGCAGCTTGCTGTCCCTCCCGGGACAGGGGAATTCACCCCTCCACTTT
V gene: TRBV29-1; clone size: few; D gene: TRBD1; J gene: TRBJ2-5; CDR3 protein: CSVGTGGETQYF; CDR3 DNA: TGCAGCGTTGGGACAGGGGGCGAGACCCAGTACTTC
V gene: TRBV30; clone size: few; D gene: NA; J gene: TRBJ1-1; CDR3 protein: CAWSVRGGSNTEAFF; CDR3 DNA: TGTGCCTGGAGTGTACGTGGGGGATCGAACACTGAAGCTTTCTTT
V gene: TRBV9; clone size: NA; D gene: TRBD2; J gene: TRBJ2-7; CDR3 protein: CASSISKVAGGHEQYF; CDR3 DNA: TGTGCCAGCAGCATCAGCAAGGTAGCGGGGGGCCACGAGCAGTACTTC
V gene: TRBV20-1; clone size: NA; D gene: NA; J gene: TRBJ1-2; CDR3 protein: CSALKRWAGTNYGYTF; CDR3 DNA: TGCAGTGCTCTCAAGAGATGGGCGGGGACTAACTATGGCTACACCTTC
V gene: TRBV7-2; clone size: many; D gene: NA; J gene: TRBJ2-4; CDR3 protein: CASSRDTTLGNIQYF; CDR3 DNA: TGTGCCAGCAGCCGAGACACGACTTTGGGGAACATTCAGTACTTC
V gene: TRBV7-3; clone size: NA; D gene: NA; J gene: TRBJ2-1; CDR3 protein: CASSVGRSGIRGDDNEQFF; CDR3 DNA: TGTGCCAGCAGCGTAGGTCGGTCGGGGATAAGGGGGGATGACAATGAGCAGTTCTTC
V gene: TRBV12-3/TRBV12-4; clone size: many; D gene: TRBD1; J gene: TRBJ2-1; CDR3 protein: CASSSYRGLEQFF; CDR3 DNA: TGTGCCAGCAGTTCGTACAGGGGGCTCGAGCAGTTCTTC
V gene: TRBV6-5; clone size: NA; D gene: NA; J gene: TRBJ2-3; CDR3 protein: CASSLYRVDTQYF; CDR3 DNA: TGTGCCAGCAGTCTATATAGGGTAGATACGCAGTATTTT
V gene: TRBV5-8; clone size: few; D gene: NA; J gene: TRBJ2-7; CDR3 protein: CASSLRLGGEQYF; CDR3 DNA: TGTGCCAGCAGCTTGAGGCTAGGGGGGGAGCAGTACTTC
V gene: TRBV25-1; clone size: NA; D gene: NA; J gene: TRBJ2-5; CDR3 protein: CASSKLQETQYF; CDR3 DNA: TGTGCCAGCAGTAAGCTACAAGAGACCCAGTACTTC
V gene: TRBV15; clone size: NA; D gene: NA; J gene: TRBJ1-4; CDR3 protein: CATSREEGSNEKLFF; CDR3 DNA: TGTGCCACCAGCAGAGAAGAGGGATCTAATGAAAAACTGTTTTTT